These 11 T cell receptor beta chains originate from one sample sequenced in a study of human T cells and chemical hapten exposure. Before extraction, the whole blood was not fractionated, and total RNA was taken from it. Via MiXCR, TCRdb re-called the 5' RACE reads, giving one row per CDR3 protein. The sample shows about 140,000 distinct CDR3 sequences, about 4% of them seen only once. Receptors originate from a female donor in good health.

This clonotype was found many times. This chain connects TRBV6-5 to TRBJ1-3; no clear D. Germline CDR1 and CDR2: MNHEY and SVGAGI. V was clipped by 7 bases and J by 0 bases, with 13 bases between them. The CDR3 contains 15 residues. As DNA, the CDR3 is TGTGCCAGCATCGAAGCCTGGGGCTCTGGAAACACCATATATTTT. It codes for CASIEAWGSGNTIYF.

There are many counts of this clonotype. CDR3 region: CATSRAGNTEAFF. CDR3 coding DNA: TGTGCCACCAGCAGAGCAGGGAACACTGAAGCTTTCTTT. The chain employs TRBV15 and TRBJ1-1; D remains unclear. CDR1 is LNHNV, CDR2 YYDKDF, per germline (reference sequence). The CDR3 runs to 13 residues. V dropped 1 base and J dropped 1 base, with 4 bases sitting between them.

The sample holds many counts of this clonotype. The chain carries TRBV18 and TRBJ2-7; perhaps TRBD2 as D (5 bases). Germline V CDR1 and CDR2: KGHSH, LQKENI. The ends were cut back, 3 bases at V and 5 bases at J, with 14 bases in the middle. The CDR3 runs 14 residues. The CDR3 loop reads CASSPVPGIDEQYF. DNA for the CDR3: TGTGCCAGCTCACCCGTTCCGGGGATCGACGAGCAGTACTTC.

This clonotype came up many times. The rearrangement uses TRBV10-3 and TRBJ2-2; TRBD1 matches 9 bases. From germline, CDR1 is ENHRY and CDR2 SYGVKD. The CDR3 is 19 residues long. With 9 bases clipped from V and 1 base from J, the junction kept 18 bases outside the gene matches. As DNA, the CDR3 is TGTGCCATATCGGGTTCTGAAACAGGGGGCTCAAGGAACACCGGGGAGCTGTTTTTT. Translating it yields CAISGSETGGSRNTGELFF.

This clonotype was counted a few times. V usage is TRBV7-9 and J usage is TRBJ1-1, with D unclear. This CDR3 is built from 13 residues. The V and J ends lost 1 base and 4 bases respectively, with 7 bases between them. Looked up from germline, CDR1 is SEHNR and CDR2 is FQNEAQ (reference sequence). In DNA form, the CDR3 reads TGTGCCAGCAGCTTAGTGGTTGCCACTGAAGCTTTCTTT. Translation: CASSLVVATEAFF.

This clonotype was observed at least ten times. V usage is TRBV5-1 and J usage is TRBJ2-3; 9 bases are shared with TRBD2. This CDR3 spans 16 amino acids. V was pared by 1 base and J by 0 bases, with 3 bases of the junction left unmatched. CDR1 and CDR2 (germline): SGHRS, YFSETQ. The CDR3, as DNA: TGCGCCAGCAGCTTGCTGACTAGCGGTAGCACAGATACGCAGTATTTT. This sequence encodes CASSLLTSGSTDTQYF.

This chain joins TRBV7-2 and TRBJ1-2; 7 bases fit TRBD1. CDR3 size: 13 residues. J was trimmed by 8 bases and V by 0 bases; bases with no gene match: 3. CDR1 and CDR2 (germline): SGHTA, FQGNSA. Here the CDR3 reads CASSLATGYGYTF. DNA of the CDR3: TGTGCCAGCAGCTTAGCGACAGGGTACGGCTACACCTTC.

This clonotype was counted ten times or more. V gene TRBV2 combines with J gene TRBJ1-3; unclear D gene. Between the trimmed V and J ends, which lost 4 bases and 0 bases, there was a span of 7 bases. This CDR3 contains 14 residues. In germline, CDR1 is SNHLY, CDR2 FYNNEI. DNA of the CDR3: TGTGCCAGCAGTGGACCGATCTCTGGAAACACCATATATTTT. Amino acid sequence: CASSGPISGNTIYF. Full variable domain (rest looked up from reference TRBV2 and TRBJ1-3): EPEVTQTPSHQVTQMGQEVILRCVPISNHLYFYWYRQILGQKVEFLVSFYNNEISEKSEIFDDQFSVERPDGSNFTLKIRSTKLEDSAMYFCASSGPISGNTIYFGEGSWLTVV.

This clonotype was seen at least ten times. Here the CDR3 DNA reads TGTGCCACAAGGGCCATCGATAGAGGCAATGAGCAGTTCTTC. This encodes CATRAIDRGNEQFF. The chain has TRBV10-3 and TRBJ2-1; D ambiguous. V shed 10 bases and J shed 6 bases, with 19 bases lying between them. Germline CDR1 is ENHRY and CDR2 is SYGVKD. The CDR3 is 14 residues long.

This clonotype was recorded at least ten times. CDR3 nucleotides: TGTGCCTGGAGTGGGGGGCTGGAGACCCAGTACTTC. The encoded protein is CAWSGGLETQYF. This chain uses TRBV30 with TRBJ2-5, with D perhaps TRBD1 (6 bases). Germline lookup yields CDR1 GTSNPN and CDR2 SVGIG (reference sequence). With 1 base removed from V and 5 bases from J, the gap between germline ends came to 8 bases. This CDR3 contains 12 residues.

This clonotype was counted at least ten times. The gene calls are TRBV2 and TRBJ1-1; no clear D. The CDR3 totals 14 residues. CDR1 and CDR2 from the germline V gene are SNHLY and FYNNEI. Between the trimmed V and J ends, which lost 4 bases and 6 bases, there was a span of 15 bases. The DNA for the CDR3 is TGTGCCAGCAGTGTGATGAGGGATCCAGCTGAAGCTTTCTTT. This encodes CASSVMRDPAEAFF.